This TCR beta chain was identified in a study of response to subunit inactivated influenza vaccine. The CDR3 runs to 16 residues. V was pared by 9 bases and J by 1 base, with 18 bases between. Germline lookup yields CDR1 LNHNV and CDR2 YYDKDF (reference sequence). Findings of the study overall: The authors put forward the suggestion that each seasonal influenza vaccination may bring in only a limited number of new T cells.

Worth noting for this clonotype: The antigen is not known.

TCRdb itself ran the RT-PCR reads through MiXCR, one entry per CDR3 protein. The table includes about half a million distinct CDR3 sequences, about 25% detected once. The chain recombines TRBV15 with TRBJ2-2, with D tentatively TRBD2 (7 bases). The sample here was CD4+ T cells sorted from PBMCs, taken around 5 days after vaccination. The source of this sequence is a man aged 50 or older who received an inactivated influenza vaccine. As DNA, the CDR3 is TGTGCCACTGAGGGGGGACTACGCAGGAACACCGGGGAGCTGTTTTTT. Translated: CATEGGLRRNTGELFF.